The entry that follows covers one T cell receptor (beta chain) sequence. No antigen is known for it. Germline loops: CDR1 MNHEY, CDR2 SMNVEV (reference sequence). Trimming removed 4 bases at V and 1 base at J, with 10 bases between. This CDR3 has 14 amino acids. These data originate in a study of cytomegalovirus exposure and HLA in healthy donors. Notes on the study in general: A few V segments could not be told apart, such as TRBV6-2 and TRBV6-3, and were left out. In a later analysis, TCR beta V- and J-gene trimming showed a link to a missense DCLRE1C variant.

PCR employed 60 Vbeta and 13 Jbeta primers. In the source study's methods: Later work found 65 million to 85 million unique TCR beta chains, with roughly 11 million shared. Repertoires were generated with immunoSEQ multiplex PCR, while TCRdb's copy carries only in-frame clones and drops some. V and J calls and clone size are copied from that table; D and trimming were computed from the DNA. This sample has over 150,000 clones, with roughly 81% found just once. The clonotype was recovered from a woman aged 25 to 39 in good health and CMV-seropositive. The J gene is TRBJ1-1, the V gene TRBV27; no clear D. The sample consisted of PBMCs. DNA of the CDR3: TGTGCCAGCAGTTCCTACAGCCAGAACACTGAAGCTTTCTTT. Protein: CASSSYSQNTEAFF.